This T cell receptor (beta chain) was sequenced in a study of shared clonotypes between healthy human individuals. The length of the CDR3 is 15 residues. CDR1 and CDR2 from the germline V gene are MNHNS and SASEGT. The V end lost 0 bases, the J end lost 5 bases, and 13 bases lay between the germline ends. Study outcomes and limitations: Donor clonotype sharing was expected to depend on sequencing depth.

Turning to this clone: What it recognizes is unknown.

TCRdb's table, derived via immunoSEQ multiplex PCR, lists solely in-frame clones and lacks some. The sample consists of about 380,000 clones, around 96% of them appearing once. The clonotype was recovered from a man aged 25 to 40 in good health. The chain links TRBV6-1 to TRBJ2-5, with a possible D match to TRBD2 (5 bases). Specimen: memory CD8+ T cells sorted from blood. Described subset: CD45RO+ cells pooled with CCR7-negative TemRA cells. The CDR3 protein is CASSEALREVETQYF. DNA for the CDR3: TGTGCCAGCAGTGAAGCGCTTCGGGAAGTGGAGACCCAGTACTTC.